This T cell receptor beta chain was obtained from a study of blood T cells in healthy people across ages. Study-level points and caveats: Unsorted PBMCs ruled out conclusive naive versus antigen-experienced comparison. Investigators treated diversity estimates from one million T cells as underestimates. The long-lived group displayed more naive CD4+ cells, plus higher diversity, than the aged donors did.

In this sample, this clonotype turned up a few times. Its antigen remains unknown. This CDR3 region has 15 residues. CDR1 is SGHRS and CDR2 is YFSETQ in the germline V gene. The V gene lost 0 bases and the J gene lost 1 base, with 11 bases spanning the gap. Sample donors were healthy Caucasian individuals that came from Russia, aged roughly 6 to 95. A J-beta primer mix and a sample-barcoded 5' primer were used in a second PCR of roughly 6 to 12 cycles. TCRdb ran MiXCR on the 5' RACE reads and lists one entry per CDR3 protein. The sample has 1.5 million to 1.8 million distinct CDR3 sequences; approximately 42% are singletons.

The sequence derives from a woman in her late teens or twenties in good health. The chain is built from TRBV5-1 and TRBJ2-7; D not certain. The sample taken for sequencing was blood. The CDR3 is CASSLADMGSYEQYF. As DNA, the CDR3 is TGCGCCAGCAGCTTGGCAGATATGGGGTCCTACGAGCAGTACTTC.